The next 19 T cell receptor beta chains were all read from a single sample in a study of CD8+ T cells in alopecia areata. Following RNA extraction, reverse transcription yielded cDNA that acted as the sequencing template. Here immunoSEQ multiplex PCR was the method, and the copy in TCRdb shows in-frame clones only, minus some. The sample includes some 95,000 clones, around two fifths of them seen just once. Material: CD4+ T cells sorted from blood. All receptors come from a human donor with alopecia areata.

The genes are TRBV29-1 and TRBJ2-1; TRBD2 matches at 9 bases. The V and J ends lost 8 bases and 6 bases, in that order; junction bases with no gene match: 5. The germline V gene has CDR1 SQVTM and CDR2 ANQGSEA. This CDR3 is built from 12 residues. The CDR3 nucleotides are TGCAGCCTTAGGACTAGCGCCAATGAGCAGTTCTTC. It specifies CSLRTSANEQFF.

The chain is built from TRBV29-1 and TRBJ2-3; TRBD2 aligns across 9 bases. Per germline, CDR1 SQVTM and CDR2 ANQGSEA. CDR3 length: 14 amino acids. V was clipped by 4 bases and J by 2 bases; unmatched bases: 4. CDR3 in DNA: TGCAGCGTTGCGCCTAGCGGGAACACAGATACGCAGTATTTT. Translation gives CSVAPSGNTDTQYF.

This chain joins TRBV7-3 and TRBJ2-7, with a tentative D call TRBD2 (6 bases). Germline loops: CDR1 SGHTA, CDR2 FQGTGA. V lost 1 base, J lost 6 bases, and 10 bases lay in between. The CDR3 runs to 13 residues. The CDR3 loop reads CASSLSGGGEQYF. DNA for the CDR3: TGTGCCAGCAGCTTAAGTGGGGGAGGCGAGCAGTACTTC.

This clone was observed a few times. The CDR3: CSGSGGQGIEQFF. The CDR3 nucleotides are TGCAGCGGATCCGGGGGGCAGGGGATTGAGCAGTTCTTC. The genes are TRBV29-1 and TRBJ2-1; weak D call: TRBD2 (7 bases). Germline CDR1 is SQVTM and CDR2 is ANQGSEA. CDR3 length: 13 residues. The V end was cut by 7 bases, the J end by 9 bases, with 19 bases between.

A few counts support this clone. V and J are TRBV18 and TRBJ2-5; D not certain. The length of the CDR3 is 14 residues. Trimming took off 3 bases at V and 4 bases at J, with 12 bases between the two ends. CDR1 and CDR2 from the germline V gene are KGHSH and LQKENI. The DNA for the CDR3 is TGTGCCAGCTCACCCCCAGCCGCTTCAGAGACCCAGTACTTC. Residues: CASSPPAASETQYF.

This clone appeared a few times. The chain couples TRBV29-1 to TRBJ2-2; D remains ambiguous. The V gene lost 4 bases and the J gene lost 1 base, with 10 bases spanning the gap. Germline loops: CDR1 SQVTM, CDR2 ANQGSEA. This CDR3 has 14 residues. In DNA, the CDR3 is TGCAGCGTTGTTATCTTGGAGAACACCGGGGAGCTGTTTTTT. This encodes CSVVILENTGELFF.

This clone turned up a few times. The genes are TRBV9 and TRBJ2-5; D is unclear. Looked up from germline, CDR1 is SGDLS and CDR2 is YYNGEE. V dropped 3 bases and J dropped 5 bases, with 17 bases sitting between them. The CDR3 is 15 residues long. The CDR3 is CASSATPQFAETQYF. The CDR3, as DNA: TGTGCCAGCAGCGCCACGCCGCAATTCGCGGAGACCCAGTACTTC.

This clone was picked up a small number of times. V usage is TRBV29-1 and J usage is TRBJ2-1; D uncertain. The CDR3 spans 15 residues. V dropped 4 bases and J dropped 0 bases, with 13 bases sitting between them. From germline, CDR1 is SQVTM and CDR2 ANQGSEA. The CDR3 sequence is CSVVLRLTSYNEQFF. The CDR3 DNA reads TGCAGCGTTGTTCTGCGCCTAACCTCCTACAATGAGCAGTTCTTC.

The chain is built from TRBV30 and TRBJ2-1; D is possibly TRBD1 (6 bases). The CDR3 runs to 13 residues. From germline, CDR1 is GTSNPN and CDR2 SVGIG (reference sequence). Trimming removed 0 bases from V and 4 bases from J, with 7 bases in between. The CDR3 sequence is CAWSVGGYNEQFF. The CDR3 DNA reads as TGTGCCTGGAGTGTAGGGGGTTACAATGAGCAGTTCTTC.

The V gene is TRBV29-1, the J gene TRBJ2-3, with 8 positions matching TRBD1. J gave up 0 bases and V 7 bases, and 6 bases lay outside the gene matches. The CDR3 extends over 14 amino acids. The germline V gene has CDR1 SQVTM and CDR2 ANQGSEA. The DNA for the CDR3 is TGCAGCGGGATGGACAGGGCGAGCACAGATACGCAGTATTTT. This encodes CSGMDRASTDTQYF.

This clone has only a few counts. This sample includes further DNA sequences coding for the same CDR3. This chain connects TRBV29-1 to TRBJ2-3; tentatively, D is TRBD1 or TRBD2 (5 bases each). The CDR3 covers 11 residues. The V and J ends lost 6 bases and 2 bases respectively, with 6 bases between them. Germline values: CDR1 SQVTM, CDR2 ANQGSEA. This CDR3 is CSVGDTDTQYF. The CDR3 DNA sequence: TGCAGCGTGGGGGACACAGATACGCAGTATTTT.

The chain employs TRBV5-4 and TRBJ2-5; 8 bases match TRBD2. With 0 bases clipped from V and 8 bases from J, the junction kept 9 bases outside the gene matches. The CDR3 has 15 amino acids. Germline lookup yields CDR1 SGHNT and CDR2 YYREEE (reference sequence). The CDR3 bases are TGTGCCAGCAGCTTGGCCGGGTCGAGCGGGAGTACCCAGTACTTC. Translation gives CASSLAGSSGSTQYF.

This clone turned up a few times. CDR3 DNA: TGCAGCGTTGTACCCCTCAATGAGCAGTTCTTC. Protein: CSVVPLNEQFF. This chain joins TRBV29-1 and TRBJ2-1, with D unresolved. This CDR3 region has 11 residues. The germline V gene has CDR1 SQVTM and CDR2 ANQGSEA. The ends were cut back, 4 bases at V and 6 bases at J, with 7 bases in the middle.

This clone counts as medium-sized (0.01 to 0.1%). The gene calls are TRBV14 and TRBJ2-6; unclear D gene. Per germline, CDR1 SGHDN and CDR2 FVKESK. The length of the CDR3 is 14 residues. Deletions cut 3 bases from V and 0 bases from J, with 3 bases between. Here the CDR3 reads CASSQLSGANVLTF. The DNA of the CDR3 is TGTGCCAGCAGCCAGCTCTCTGGGGCCAACGTCCTGACTTTC.

This clone was recorded only once. The CDR3 DNA sequence: TGTGCCAGCAGTGAAGCGGGGGCGAGGTTCGAGCAGTACTTC. Its protein product is CASSEAGARFEQYF. V is TRBV2 and J is TRBJ2-7, with D possibly TRBD1 on 6 matching bases. Trimming took 0 bases from V and 6 from J, leaving 12 bases between them. Looked up from germline, CDR1 is SNHLY and CDR2 is FYNNEI. This CDR3 has 14 residues.

This clone was detected a few times. CDR3: CASILRDRALYQPQHF. As DNA, the CDR3 is TGTGCCAGTATCCTCCGGGACAGGGCGCTTTATCAGCCCCAGCATTTT. The chain is built from TRBV19 and TRBJ1-5; 9 nucleotides match TRBD1. CDR1 and CDR2 from the germline V gene are LNHDA and SQIVND (reference sequence). There are 16 residues in the CDR3. The V and J ends lost 7 bases and 5 bases, in that order; junction bases with no gene match: 12.

This chain uses TRBV5-6 with TRBJ2-1; 7 bases are shared with TRBD1. Looked up from germline, CDR1 is SGHDT and CDR2 is YYEEEE. This CDR3 has 15 residues. Trimming at V came to 5 bases and at J to 0 bases, leaving 5 bases not matched to a gene. CDR3: CASSWTGTSYNEQFF. The DNA of the CDR3 is TGTGCCAGCAGTTGGACAGGTACCTCCTACAATGAGCAGTTCTTC.

This clone was seen only a few times. The chain uses TRBV6-6 and TRBJ1-6; maybe TRBD1 (5 bases). There are 13 residues in the CDR3. Trimming pared 6 bases from V and 7 bases from J, leaving 10 bases between. Germline assignment: CDR1 MNHNY and CDR2 SVGAGI (reference sequence). CDR3 loop: CASSWDGNSPLHF. The CDR3 region has the DNA TGTGCCAGCAGCTGGGACGGAAATTCACCCCTCCACTTT.

Many counts were recorded for this clone. The chain links TRBV5-6 to TRBJ1-1, with TRBD1 matching over 7 bases. This CDR3 is built from 15 residues. Germline V gene data show CDR1 as SGHDT and CDR2 as YYEEEE. J lost 0 bases, V lost 4 bases, and 6 bases had no gene match. The CDR3 region is CASSHRDRLNTEAFF. CDR3 DNA sequence: TGTGCCAGCAGCCACCGGGACAGATTGAACACTGAAGCTTTCTTT.